The T cell receptor beta chain described here comes from a study of blood T cell repertoires in COVID-19. About the study: COVID-19 samples collected from the United States, Italy and Spain covered acute and convalescent phases. PBMCs, B-cell-depleted T cells, or T cells were the source of the cDNA or gDNA that made up the material.

V dropped 0 bases and J dropped 4; count of bases not matched to a gene: 8. The CDR3 spans 16 residues. CDR1 and CDR2 (germline): ENHRY, SYGVKD. In the original workflow: Nucleated cell counts were estimated from reference gene primer amplification. Clones were sequenced by immunoSEQ multiplex PCR, and TCRdb holds only the in-frame ones, with some missing. V and J calls and clone size are as listed in that table; D and trimming were resolved from the DNA. This table holds 180,000 or so clones, around 82% found once. The gene calls are TRBV10-3 and TRBJ1-2; 7 nucleotides match TRBD1. This receptor was obtained from an elderly woman with acute or convalescent COVID-19. Specimen: peripheral blood. The CDR3 spells CAISESYGTDFYGYTF. As DNA, the CDR3 is TGTGCCATCAGTGAGTCGTATGGGACAGACTTCTATGGCTACACCTTC.